This T cell receptor (beta chain) was sequenced during a study of T cells after yellow fever vaccination. 5'RACE template switching generated TCR cDNA, adding a universal primer site and UMIs. TCRdb used MiXCR to reprocess the 5' RACE reads, holding one entry per CDR3 protein. The sample carries about 350,000 distinct CDR3 sequences, 4.1% recorded once. This clonotype showed up just a few times. Germline V lookup: CDR1 LNHDA, CDR2 SQIVND (reference sequence). The CDR3 has 15 amino acids. V lost 3 bases and J 5 bases, leaving 14 bases between the germline ends. The specimen comprised PBMCs, sampled 5 days after the yellow fever booster vaccination. This receptor was obtained from a man in his late teens or twenties who received the YFV17D yellow fever vaccine. The gene calls are TRBV19 and TRBJ1-5; D possibly corresponds to TRBD1 (5 bases). CDR3 sequence reads: CASSIRGEHYQPQHF. For the CDR3, the DNA is TGTGCCAGTAGTATTCGGGGGGAACATTATCAGCCCCAGCATTTT.